One and the same sample provided the 23 T cell receptor beta chains below, sequenced in a study of T-cell reconstitution after alpha-beta-depleted transplantation in children. Researchers prepared the TCRbeta library using unique molecular identifiers, the study reports. In TCRdb, the PCR reads were re-called with MiXCR into one record per CDR3 protein. Counted here are roughly 570,000 distinct CDR3 sequences, over 20% occurring once; the ten biggest clones make up 30% to 40%. The sequences come from PBMCs, collected before TCRalphabeta/CD19-depleted stem cell transplant. All receptors come from a boy less than two years old with Wiskott-Aldrich syndrome, due to receive a stem cell transplant.

This clonotype was found a few times. The CDR3: CSAQGGYTF. In nucleotides, the CDR3 is TGCAGTGCTCAGGGGGGCTACACCTTC. The chain employs TRBV20-1 and TRBJ1-2; a possible D gene is TRBD1 (6 bases). CDR1 is DFQATT, CDR2 SNEGSKA, per germline (reference sequence). The V end lost 5 bases, the J end lost 8 bases, and 6 bases lay between the germline ends. The CDR3 is made up of 9 amino acids.

The genes are TRBV27 and TRBJ2-1; TRBD2 matches 11 bases. V shed 5 bases, J shed 0 bases, and the junction held 6 bases outside the gene matches. The CDR3 extends over 17 amino acids. In germline, CDR1 is MNHEY, CDR2 SMNVEV (reference sequence). DNA of the CDR3: TGTGCCAGCAGTCCACGACTAGCGGGAACCTCCTACAATGAGCAGTTCTTC. It is translated as CASSPRLAGTSYNEQFF.

The chain is built from TRBV5-1 and TRBJ1-1, with TRBD1 as a possible D gene (6 bases). Germline CDR1 and CDR2: SGHRS and YFSETQ. The CDR3 is 15 amino acids. Trimming shortened V by 6 bases and J by 5 bases, and 20 bases separated the two germline ends. The CDR3 is CASTEGGRVNTEAFF. In DNA, the CDR3 is TGCGCCAGCACCGAGGGGGGCAGGGTCAATACTGAAGCTTTCTTT.

This clonotype was seen more than once but under ten times. The rearrangement joins TRBV7-7 to TRBJ2-2; 8 positions agree with TRBD2. The CDR3 runs to 16 residues. The germline gives CDR1 SSHAT, CDR2 FNYEAQ (reference sequence). J was trimmed by 5 bases and V by 0 bases; bases with no gene match: 5. The CDR3 DNA reads as TGTGCCAGCAGCTTAGCTAGCGGGACGGGAACCGGGGAGCTGTTTTTT. Its protein is CASSLASGTGTGELFF. Supplemented by reference TRBV7-7 and TRBJ2-2, the full variable domain reads GAGVSQSPRYKVTKRGQDVTLRCDPISSHATLYWYQQALGQGPEFLTYFNYEAQPDKSGLPSDRFSAERPEGSISTLTIQRTEQRDSAMYRCASSLASGTGTGELFFGEGSRLTVL.

The gene calls are TRBV5-1 and TRBJ1-1; 7 bases align to TRBD1. CDR1 SGHRS and CDR2 YFSETQ come from the germline V gene. V trimming: 7 bases; J trimming: 5 bases; junction bases outside the gene matches: 8. CDR3 size: 13 residues. The CDR3 DNA is TGCGCCAGCCGCCAGGGGGGAGAGACTGAAGCTTTCTTT. Residues: CASRQGGETEAFF.

This chain links TRBV20-1 with TRBJ1-2; D is perhaps TRBD1 (5 bases). The V gene's germline CDR1 is DFQATT and CDR2 SNEGSKA (reference sequence). The CDR3 is 12 amino acids. V dropped 3 bases and J dropped 8 bases, with 13 bases sitting between them. CDR3 loop: CSASQGWRGYTF. The CDR3 DNA follows: TGCAGTGCTAGTCAGGGATGGAGGGGCTACACCTTC.

The V gene is TRBV12-3 or TRBV12-4, the J gene TRBJ2-1, with TRBD2 matching over 7 bases. This CDR3 is built from 17 residues. The J segment lost 0 bases and the V segment lost 6 bases, leaving 11 bases of the junction unmatched. The DNA of the CDR3 is TGTGCCAGCAGAGCCTCGAAGCGGGACCGCTCCTACAATGAGCAGTTCTTC. It codes for CASRASKRDRSYNEQFF.

V usage is TRBV12-3 or TRBV12-4 and J usage is TRBJ1-2; 7 nucleotides line up with TRBD1. V lost 1 base and J lost 1; bases outside the gene matches: 6. The CDR3 is 16 residues long. In DNA form, the CDR3 reads TGTGCCAGCAGTTTAGTTGGGGGACAGAGTAACTATGGCTACACCTTC. Protein sequence: CASSLVGGQSNYGYTF.

This clonotype showed up just a few times. The CDR3 sequence is CSARDGSYNSPLHF. Here the CDR3 DNA reads TGCAGTGCTAGAGATGGCTCCTATAATTCACCCCTCCACTTT. The gene calls are TRBV20-1 and TRBJ1-6; D is unresolved. The germline V gene has CDR1 DFQATT and CDR2 SNEGSKA (reference sequence). With 0 bases removed from V and 0 bases from J, the gap between germline ends came to 3 bases. The CDR3 runs to 14 residues.

This clonotype occurred a few times. V usage is TRBV7-9 and J usage is TRBJ1-1; D gene unclear. V shed 1 base and J shed 0 bases, with 9 bases lying between them. This CDR3 comprises 15 residues. Germline CDR1 is SEHNR and CDR2 is FQNEAQ (reference sequence). The CDR3 reads CASSLDGLMNTEAFF. CDR3 nucleotides: TGTGCCAGCAGCTTAGATGGACTGATGAACACTGAAGCTTTCTTT.

The chain is built from TRBV10-3 and TRBJ1-1; D is possibly TRBD1 (5 bases). The CDR3 contains 14 residues. Per the germline V gene, CDR1 is ENHRY and CDR2 is SYGVKD. The germline V and J ends were trimmed by 7 bases and 1 base, with 13 bases remaining between them. In DNA form, the CDR3 reads TGTGCCATCAAGGGAGGGAGGGGGAACACTGAAGCTTTCTTT. Translating it yields CAIKGGRGNTEAFF.

The chain has TRBV12-3 or TRBV12-4 and TRBJ2-5; 7 nucleotides line up with TRBD2. This CDR3 contains 17 residues. V lost 3 bases and J lost 1; bases outside the gene matches: 11. Here the CDR3 DNA reads TGTGCCAGCAGTTTTAAGATGGTAGCGGGTTTCCAAGAGACCCAGTACTTC. Protein product: CASSFKMVAGFQETQYF.

The chain combines TRBV20-1 with TRBJ2-2, with D unresolved. Germline CDR1 and CDR2: DFQATT and SNEGSKA (reference sequence). V was shortened by 7 bases and J by 5 bases, with 11 bases between the two germline ends. The CDR3 totals 12 residues. CDR3 in DNA: TGCAGTGTTGGATCTCGTACCGGGGAGCTGTTTTTT. Protein: CSVGSRTGELFF.

The rearrangement uses TRBV20-1 and TRBJ2-1; 9 bases are shared with TRBD1. This CDR3 comprises 14 residues. Germline assignment: CDR1 DFQATT and CDR2 SNEGSKA (reference sequence). V was pared by 5 bases and J by 4 bases, with 6 bases of the junction left unmatched. CDR3 protein: CSAFDRGRYNEQFF. The CDR3 DNA follows: TGCAGTGCTTTCGACAGGGGGAGATACAATGAGCAGTTCTTC.

J is TRBJ2-1 and V is TRBV10-3, with TRBD2 matching over 8 bases. The J segment lost 2 bases and the V segment lost 6 bases, leaving 3 bases of the junction unmatched. The CDR3 is made up of 14 amino acids. Per germline, CDR1 ENHRY and CDR2 SYGVKD. CDR3 region: CAIRAGRAYNEQFF. Written as DNA, the CDR3 is TGTGCCATCAGGGCCGGGAGGGCCTACAATGAGCAGTTCTTC.

The chain joins TRBV20-1 to TRBJ1-2; 7 positions match TRBD1. Per germline, CDR1 DFQATT and CDR2 SNEGSKA (reference sequence). Trimming at V came to 3 bases and at J to 2 bases, leaving 6 bases not matched to a gene. CDR3 length: 14 residues. The DNA for the CDR3 is TGCAGTGCTAGCGGGACAGTTACAAACTATGGCTACACCTTC. This translates into CSASGTVTNYGYTF.

This clonotype was seen just once. The chain couples TRBV27 to TRBJ2-5; D perhaps matches TRBD2 (6 bases). The CDR3 has 16 residues. V was cut by 2 bases and J by 1 base, with 14 bases left in between. CDR1 is MNHEY and CDR2 is SMNVEV in the germline V gene (reference sequence). The CDR3 here is CASSLKPRLVQETQYF. CDR3 sequence (DNA): TGTGCCAGCAGTTTAAAACCGAGACTAGTCCAAGAGACCCAGTACTTC.

The table lists this clonotype with a few counts. The chain joins TRBV6-4 to TRBJ2-2, with 12 nucleotides matching TRBD2. The CDR3 loop spans 19 amino acids. CDR1 is MRHNA and CDR2 is SNTAGT in the germline V gene. V lost 8 bases, J lost 4 bases, and 17 bases stayed unmatched. The CDR3: CASRRGPPTSGRFTGELFF. The CDR3 coding sequence is TGTGCCAGCCGCCGGGGCCCGCCAACTAGCGGGAGGTTCACCGGGGAGCTGTTTTTT.

V gene TRBV5-1 combines with J gene TRBJ1-2; tentative D call: TRBD1 (6 bases). Germline CDR1 SGHRS, CDR2 YFSETQ. This CDR3 region has 15 residues. V was cut by 4 bases and J by 0 bases, with 13 bases left in between. The CDR3 is CASSTEGHSNYGYTF. The CDR3 coding sequence is TGCGCCAGCAGCACGGAGGGACATTCTAACTATGGCTACACCTTC.

This clonotype was detected a few times. V and J are TRBV5-1 and TRBJ1-2; 7 nucleotides align to TRBD1. The germline V gene encodes CDR1 SGHRS and CDR2 YFSETQ. V trimming: 5 bases; J trimming: 8 bases; junction bases outside the gene matches: 9. The length of the CDR3 is 13 residues. The CDR3: CASSEEGARGYTF. The CDR3 region has the DNA TGCGCCAGCAGTGAAGAGGGGGCGAGAGGCTACACCTTC.

This clonotype was seen at least ten times. The V and J genes are TRBV12-3 or TRBV12-4 and TRBJ2-1, with unresolved D. This CDR3 region has 15 residues. The V and J ends lost 6 bases and 0 bases respectively, with 12 bases between them. CDR3 coding DNA: TGTGCCAGCAGCTTACGAGGAAGCTCCTACAATGAGCAGTTCTTC. It specifies CASSLRGSSYNEQFF.

This chain links TRBV6-1 with TRBJ2-3; unclear D gene. Germline values: CDR1 MNHNS, CDR2 SASEGT. The V gene lost 4 bases and the J gene lost 0 bases, with 14 bases spanning the gap. CDR3 length: 16 residues. The CDR3 spells CASSVWGSSSTDTQYF. The CDR3 DNA is TGTGCCAGCAGTGTATGGGGTAGTTCTAGCACAGATACGCAGTATTTT.

This clonotype came up a few times. The CDR3: CASSSPGTGTKKLFF. CDR3 nucleotide sequence: TGTGCCAGCAGTTCCCCCGGGACAGGGACCAAGAAACTGTTTTTT. The V and J genes are TRBV28 and TRBJ1-4; TRBD1 aligns across 9 bases. J lost 11 bases, V lost 4 bases, and 11 bases had no gene match. The CDR3 covers 15 residues. Germline V gene sequence: CDR1 MDHEN, CDR2 SYDVKM. Complete variable domain (other parts from reference TRBV28 and TRBJ1-4): DVKVTQSSRYLVKRTGEKVFLECVQDMDHENMFWYRQDPGLGLRLIYFSYDVKMKEKGDIPEGYSVSREKKERFSLILESASTNQTSMYLCASSSPGTGTKKLFFGSGTQLSVL.